The clone carrying this T cell receptor (beta chain) was observed a single time. Libraries were prepared by immunoSEQ multiplex PCR; TCRdb keeps only in-frame clonotypes and omits some of them. This table holds under 20,000 clones, roughly 66% found once. This entry belongs to a study of sequential checkpoint blockade in melanoma. The germline V gene has CDR1 ENHRY and CDR2 SYGVKD. Trimming took off 3 bases at V and 2 bases at J, with 14 bases between the two ends. The CDR3 has 15 residues. This sample's treatment: randomized to nivolumab then ipilimumab (arm A) or the reverse (arm B). This TCR was recovered from a human donor with melanoma. The rearrangement links TRBV10-3 to TRBJ2-7; a weak D match, TRBD2 (5 bases). The sequencing used CD8+ T cells sorted from blood (inferred from file names), collected from a patient given nivolumab and ipilimumab in sequence. Here the CDR3 DNA reads TGTGCCATCAGTGAACCCCGGACGGGGACCTACGAGCAGTACTTC. Residues: CAISEPRTGTYEQYF.